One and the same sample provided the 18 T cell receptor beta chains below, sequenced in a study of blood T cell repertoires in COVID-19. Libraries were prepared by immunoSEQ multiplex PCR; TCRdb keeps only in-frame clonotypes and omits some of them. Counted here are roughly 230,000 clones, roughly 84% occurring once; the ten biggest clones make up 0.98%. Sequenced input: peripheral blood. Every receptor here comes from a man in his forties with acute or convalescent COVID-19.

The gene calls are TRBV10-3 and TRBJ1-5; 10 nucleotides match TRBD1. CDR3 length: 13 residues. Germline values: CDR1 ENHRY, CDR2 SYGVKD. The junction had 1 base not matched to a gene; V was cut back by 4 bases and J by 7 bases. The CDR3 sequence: CAISGGQGQPQHF. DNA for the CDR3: TGTGCCATCAGTGGGGGACAGGGGCAGCCCCAGCATTTT.

The CDR3, as DNA: TGTGCCAGTACAGGGTATGACACTGAAGCTTTCTTT. Translating it yields CASTGYDTEAFF. V and J are TRBV6-6 and TRBJ1-1, with TRBD1 as a possible D gene (6 bases). V lost 9 bases and J 3 bases, leaving 11 bases between the germline ends. This CDR3 has 12 residues. Germline CDR1 is MNHNY and CDR2 is SVGAGI (reference sequence).

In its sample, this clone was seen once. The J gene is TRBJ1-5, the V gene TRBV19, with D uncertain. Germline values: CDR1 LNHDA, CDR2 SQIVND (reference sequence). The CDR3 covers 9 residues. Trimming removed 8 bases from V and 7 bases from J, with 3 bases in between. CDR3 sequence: CASGQPQHF. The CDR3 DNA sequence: TGTGCCAGTGGCCAGCCCCAGCATTTT.

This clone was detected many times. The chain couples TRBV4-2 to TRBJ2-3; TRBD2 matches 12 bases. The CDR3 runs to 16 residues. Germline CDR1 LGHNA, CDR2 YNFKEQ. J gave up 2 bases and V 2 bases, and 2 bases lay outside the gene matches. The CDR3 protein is CASSQLAGGHTDTQYF. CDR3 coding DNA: TGTGCCAGCAGCCAACTAGCGGGGGGGCACACAGATACGCAGTATTTT.

The CDR3 reads CASSTGNQETQYF. The CDR3 nucleotides are TGTGCCAGCTCGACAGGGAACCAAGAGACCCAGTACTTC. The chain carries TRBV18 and TRBJ2-5; 7 positions match TRBD1. The CDR3 covers 13 residues. Germline trimming cut 6 bases from V and 0 bases from J; bases unmatched to any gene: 1. Germline assignment: CDR1 KGHSH and CDR2 LQKENI.

The chain's CDR3 is CASSPIATAFEKLFF. The CDR3, as DNA: TGTGCCAGCAGTCCGATCGCGACAGCATTTGAAAAACTGTTTTTT. The chain couples TRBV6-5 to TRBJ1-4; D possibly corresponds to TRBD1 (5 bases). The CDR3 has 15 amino acids. Germline CDR1 reads MNHEY; CDR2 reads SVGAGI. Trimming left V 5 bases short and J 7 bases short, with 17 bases between.

The CDR3 sequence: CASSLTRANTGELFF. DNA for the CDR3: TGCGCCAGCAGCTTGACTCGGGCGAACACCGGGGAGCTGTTTTTT. The chain is built from TRBV5-1 and TRBJ2-2; D is undetermined. The CDR3 is made up of 15 amino acids. Germline assignment: CDR1 SGHRS and CDR2 YFSETQ. V was shortened by 1 base and J by 0 bases, with 7 bases between the two germline ends.

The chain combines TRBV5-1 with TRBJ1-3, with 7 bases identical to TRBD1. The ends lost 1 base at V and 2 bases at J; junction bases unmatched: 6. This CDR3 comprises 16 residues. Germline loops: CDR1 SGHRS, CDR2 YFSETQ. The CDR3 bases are TGCGCCAGCAGCTTGAGGGGGCAGGGGACTGGAAACACCATATATTTT. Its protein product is CASSLRGQGTGNTIYF.

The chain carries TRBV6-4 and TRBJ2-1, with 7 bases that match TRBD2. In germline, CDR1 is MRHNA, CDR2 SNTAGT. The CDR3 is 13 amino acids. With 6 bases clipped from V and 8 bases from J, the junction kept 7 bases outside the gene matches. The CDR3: CASSPRGVDEQFF. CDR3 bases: TGTGCCAGCAGCCCTCGGGGGGTCGATGAGCAGTTCTTC.

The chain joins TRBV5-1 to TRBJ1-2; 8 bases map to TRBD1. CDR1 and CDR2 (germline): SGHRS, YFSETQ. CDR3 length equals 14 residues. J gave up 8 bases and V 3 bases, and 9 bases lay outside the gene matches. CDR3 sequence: CASSSGQGGEGYTF. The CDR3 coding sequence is TGCGCCAGCAGCTCCGGACAGGGCGGGGAAGGCTACACCTTC.

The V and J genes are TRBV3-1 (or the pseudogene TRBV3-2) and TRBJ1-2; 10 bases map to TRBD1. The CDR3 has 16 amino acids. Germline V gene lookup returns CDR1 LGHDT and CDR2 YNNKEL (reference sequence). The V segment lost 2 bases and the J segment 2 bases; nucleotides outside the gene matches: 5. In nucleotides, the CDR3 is TGTGCCAGCAGCCAAAGGACAGGGGGGGTAAACTATGGCTACACCTTC. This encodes CASSQRTGGVNYGYTF.

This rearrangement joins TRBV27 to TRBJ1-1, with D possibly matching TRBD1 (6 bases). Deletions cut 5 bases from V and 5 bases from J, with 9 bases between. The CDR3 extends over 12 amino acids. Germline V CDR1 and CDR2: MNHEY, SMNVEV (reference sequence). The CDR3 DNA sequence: TGTGCCAGCAGTCCTAGGGGGACTGAAGCTTTCTTT. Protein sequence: CASSPRGTEAFF.

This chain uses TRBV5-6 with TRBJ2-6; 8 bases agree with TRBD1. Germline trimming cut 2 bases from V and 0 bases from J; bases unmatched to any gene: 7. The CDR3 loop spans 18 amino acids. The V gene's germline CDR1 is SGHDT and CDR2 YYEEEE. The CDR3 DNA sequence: TGTGCCAGCAGCTTATTGACAGGGGTTACCTCTGGGGCCAACGTCCTGACTTTC. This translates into CASSLLTGVTSGANVLTF.

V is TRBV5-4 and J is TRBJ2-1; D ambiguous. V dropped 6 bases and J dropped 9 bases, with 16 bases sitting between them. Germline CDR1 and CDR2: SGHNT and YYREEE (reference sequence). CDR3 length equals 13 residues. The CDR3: CASTPFYAGEQFF. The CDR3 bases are TGTGCCAGCACCCCCTTTTACGCCGGTGAGCAGTTCTTC.

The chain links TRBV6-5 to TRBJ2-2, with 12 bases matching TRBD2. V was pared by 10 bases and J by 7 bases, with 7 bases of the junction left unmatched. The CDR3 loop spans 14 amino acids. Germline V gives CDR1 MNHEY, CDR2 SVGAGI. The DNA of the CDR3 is TGTGCCACCCTACTAGCGGGGGGCCGCGGGGAGCTGTTTTTT. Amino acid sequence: CATLLAGGRGELFF.

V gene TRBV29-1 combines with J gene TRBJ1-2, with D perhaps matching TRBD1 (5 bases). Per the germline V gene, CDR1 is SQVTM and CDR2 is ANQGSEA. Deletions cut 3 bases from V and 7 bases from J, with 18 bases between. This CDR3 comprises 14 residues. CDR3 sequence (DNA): TGCAGCGTTGAGGCGGGGTTCTCCAGGGTTGGCTACACCTTC. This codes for CSVEAGFSRVGYTF.

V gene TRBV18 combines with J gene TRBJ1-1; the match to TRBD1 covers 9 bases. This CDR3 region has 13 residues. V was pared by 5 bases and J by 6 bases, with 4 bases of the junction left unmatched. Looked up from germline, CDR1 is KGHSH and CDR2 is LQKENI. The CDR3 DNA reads TGTGCCAGCTCAAGGACAGGGGAAGCTGAAGCTTTCTTT. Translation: CASSRTGEAEAFF.

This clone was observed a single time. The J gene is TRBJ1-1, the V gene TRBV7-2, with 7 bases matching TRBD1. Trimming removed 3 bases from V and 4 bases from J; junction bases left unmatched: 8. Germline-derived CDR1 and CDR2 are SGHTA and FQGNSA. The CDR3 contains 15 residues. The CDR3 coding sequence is TGTGCCAGCAGCTTTGACAGGGTTTGGGGCACTGAAGCTTTCTTT. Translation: CASSFDRVWGTEAFF.